One sample yielded the 31 T cell receptor beta chains listed below, sequenced in a study of CD8+ T cells in alopecia areata (dated by TCRdb to between 2018 and 2020). Explained via the paper, the time point label denotes: about 4 weeks on oral tofacitinib. In the paper's terms, the treatment or condition label means: oral pan-JAK inhibitor, 5-10 mg twice daily. The library relied on the immunoSEQ multiplex PCR assay. RNA was extracted from all samples and reverse transcribed into cDNA, which served as template for TCR sequencing. The source is immuneACCESS, and TCRdb retained only in-frame sequences with V and J called. Part of the clones is not carried over; for the studies checked, unresolved V genes explain less than half of this, and the remainder is unexplained. The sample contains about 140,000 clones, roughly four fifths of them found a single time. The top ten clonotypes cover approximately 25% of the sample.

The starting material was CD8+ T cells sorted from blood, obtained at week 4, from a patient treated with tofacitinib. The receptors were sampled from a human donor with alopecia areata.

The genes are TRBV4-1 and TRBJ2-3; 8 bases align to TRBD2. Per the germline V gene, CDR1 is MGHRA and CDR2 is YSYEKL. Germline trimming cut 3 bases from V and 4 bases from J; bases unmatched to any gene: 9. CDR3 size: 16 residues. CDR3 nucleotides: TGCGCCAGCAGCCAGATCCGAGCGGGGGACTCAGATACGCAGTATTTT. The encoded protein is CASSQIRAGDSDTQYF.

This chain joins TRBV7-9 and TRBJ1-1; the match to TRBD1 covers 8 bases. CDR1 SEHNR and CDR2 FQNEAQ come from the germline V gene (reference sequence). V lost 6 bases to trimming and J lost 1 base; unmatched junction nucleotides: 7. This CDR3 spans 15 amino acids. CDR3 coding DNA: TGTGCCAGCAGTTTCAGGGGGCGAAGGAACACTGAAGCTTTCTTT. Translated, it gives CASSFRGRRNTEAFF.

V usage is TRBV23-1 and J usage is TRBJ1-1; D unclear. TRBV23-1 is assigned to the ORF class and has an uncertain function. Trimming cost V 1 base and J 8 bases, with 11 bases left between them. CDR3 size: 13 residues. The CDR3 DNA reads TGCGCCAGCAGTCAATACCGGGTCGAGGAAGCTTTCTTT. As protein: CASSQYRVEEAFF.

Regarding this clone: One end of the junction is discordant with germline, which a read error may explain. The chain recombines TRBV13 with TRBJ2-5; either TRBD1 or TRBD2 may supply D (7 bases each). The CDR3 is 13 amino acids. Germline CDR1 reads PRHDT; CDR2 reads FYEKMQ (reference sequence). For the CDR3, the DNA is TGTGCCAGCCGCCTCCGGGGAGGGGGCGAAGAGGACTTC. This sequence encodes CASRLRGGGEEDF.

This clone showed up just once. This rearrangement joins TRBV29-1 to TRBJ2-7; TRBD1 agrees at 7 bases. V shed 3 bases and J 4 bases; nucleotides not matched to a gene: 6. Germline CDR1 and CDR2: SQVTM and ANQGSEA. The CDR3 sequence is 13 residues long. CDR3 sequence: CSVEKGAPYEQYF. The CDR3 DNA follows: TGCAGCGTTGAGAAGGGGGCCCCTTACGAGCAGTACTTC.

The chain links TRBV9 to TRBJ2-1, with D perhaps given as TRBD1 or TRBD2 (5 bases each). Between the trimmed V and J ends, which lost 3 bases and 6 bases, there was a span of 22 bases. This CDR3 comprises 17 residues. The germline V gene has CDR1 SGDLS and CDR2 YYNGEE. The CDR3: CASSGPGLEMSGNEQFF. In nucleotides, the CDR3 is TGTGCCAGCAGCGGTCCGGGGCTCGAAATGTCGGGCAATGAGCAGTTCTTC.

The chain recombines TRBV2 with TRBJ2-7; 8 bases line up with TRBD1. With 8 bases clipped from V and 3 bases from J, the junction kept 9 bases outside the gene matches. The CDR3 totals 14 residues. The germline V gene has CDR1 SNHLY and CDR2 FYNNEI. The CDR3 region has the DNA TGTGCCAGCCTAGGCGGGACAGGCCTCTACGAGCAGTACTTC. This gives the protein CASLGGTGLYEQYF.

The CDR3 spells CASSFAGGRVGQPQHF. The CDR3 region has the DNA TGTGCCAGCAGCTTTGCAGGGGGCAGGGTTGGGCAGCCCCAGCATTTT. V gene TRBV27 combines with J gene TRBJ1-5; the match to TRBD1 covers 8 bases. With 6 bases clipped from V and 7 bases from J, the junction kept 14 bases outside the gene matches. The CDR3 is 16 residues long. Germline CDR1 reads MNHEY; CDR2 reads SMNVEV (reference sequence).

This chain joins TRBV6-1 and TRBJ2-1; TRBD1 or TRBD2 may be the D gene (5 bases each). CDR3 length: 15 amino acids. The V end was cut by 3 bases, the J end by 4 bases, with 13 bases between. In germline, CDR1 is MNHNS, CDR2 SASEGT. The CDR3: CASSERDEGYNEQFF. The DNA of the CDR3 is TGTGCCAGCAGTGAGAGGGACGAGGGATACAATGAGCAGTTCTTC.

As for this clone: Other DNA variants within this sample encode the same CDR3. V is TRBV29-1 and J is TRBJ1-1; the D gene is possibly TRBD1 (5 bases). This CDR3 comprises 11 residues. V dropped 6 bases and J dropped 7 bases, with 12 bases sitting between them. Germline CDR1 and CDR2: SQVTM and ANQGSEA. The CDR3: CSVPRGGEAFF. Written as DNA, the CDR3 is TGCAGCGTCCCCCGGGGGGGTGAAGCTTTCTTT.

This clone was picked up one time. This sequence joins TRBV29-1 and TRBJ2-5, with D possibly being TRBD1 (5 bases). The J call could be wrong; TRBJ2-7 is a better fit for the DNA end. Germline lookup yields CDR1 SQVTM and CDR2 ANQGSEA. The CDR3 loop spans 12 amino acids. The CDR3 region has the DNA TGCAGCGTCACAGGTGGGGCCTACGAGCAGTACTTC. Translated: CSVTGGAYEQYF.

This clone was counted once. This chain links TRBV30 with TRBJ2-2; the match to TRBD1 covers 7 bases. J gave up 6 bases and V 3 bases, and 10 bases lay outside the gene matches. The CDR3 is 15 amino acids. CDR1 and CDR2 from the germline V gene are GTSNPN and SVGIG (reference sequence). The CDR3 is CAWRETGWVAGELFF. The CDR3 nucleotides are TGTGCCTGGAGGGAGACAGGGTGGGTCGCCGGGGAGCTGTTTTTT.

The chain is built from TRBV27 and TRBJ2-3; TRBD2 is a possible D gene (5 bases). Per the germline V gene, CDR1 is MNHEY and CDR2 is SMNVEV (reference sequence). Trimming took off 2 bases at V and 5 bases at J, with 11 bases between the two ends. The CDR3 is 14 amino acids. In DNA form, the CDR3 reads TGTGCCAGCAGTTTAGGTCTAGCCGGAGATACGCAGTATTTT. It is translated as CASSLGLAGDTQYF.

This clone was observed a single time. J is TRBJ2-7 and V is TRBV14; either TRBD1 or TRBD2 may fit D (7 bases each). Germline CDR1 is SGHDN and CDR2 is FVKESK. The CDR3 is 15 amino acids. V lost 3 bases to trimming and J lost 3 bases, with 15 bases between them. The DNA of the CDR3 is TGTGCCAGCAGCCACTTCAGGGGGGGTATCTACGAGCAGTACTTC. This codes for CASSHFRGGIYEQYF.

This clone turned up a few times. The chain links TRBV4-1 to TRBJ2-1, with D tentatively TRBD1 (7 bases). Germline values: CDR1 MGHRA, CDR2 YSYEKL. V was shortened by 8 bases and J by 5 bases, with 22 bases between the two germline ends. There are 16 residues in the CDR3. This chain's CDR3 is CASRRGDRASDNEQFF. The CDR3 coding sequence is TGCGCCAGCCGGCGGGGAGACAGGGCAAGTGACAATGAGCAGTTCTTC.

This chain links TRBV29-1 with TRBJ1-1, with 7 positions matching TRBD1. The CDR3 consists of 15 residues. Germline values: CDR1 SQVTM, CDR2 ANQGSEA. V lost 7 bases and J lost 0; bases outside the gene matches: 11. The CDR3 reads CSDIGGQLMNTEAFF. CDR3 bases: TGCAGCGATATTGGGGGACAGTTAATGAACACTGAAGCTTTCTTT.

The V and J genes are TRBV7-9 and TRBJ2-2, with 7 bases fitting TRBD1. With V trimmed by 5 bases and J by 1 base, 4 bases remained unmatched. CDR1 is SEHNR, CDR2 FQNEAQ, per germline (reference sequence). There are 15 residues in the CDR3. CDR3 region: CASSARDRNTGELFF. The CDR3 region has the DNA TGTGCCAGCAGCGCAAGGGACAGGAACACCGGGGAGCTGTTTTTT.

The V and J genes are TRBV2 and TRBJ2-7, with D possibly being TRBD2 (6 bases). CDR1 and CDR2 from the germline V gene are SNHLY and FYNNEI. The CDR3 contains 15 residues. Trimming removed 3 bases at V and 1 base at J, with 13 bases between. The DNA for the CDR3 is TGTGCCAGCAGTGACGGCGGGGCTACTTCCTACGAGCAGTACTTC. Encoded protein: CASSDGGATSYEQYF.

The genes are TRBV2 and TRBJ2-7; the D is unclear. CDR3 length equals 13 residues. Trimming cost V 6 bases and J 3 bases, with 12 bases left between them. Germline V gene lookup returns CDR1 SNHLY and CDR2 FYNNEI. The CDR3 protein is CASRRTQDYEQYF. DNA of the CDR3: TGTGCCAGCAGAAGGACCCAAGACTACGAGCAGTACTTC. The full variable domain, rest sourced from reference TRBV2 and TRBJ2-7, is EPEVTQTPSHQVTQMGQEVILRCVPISNHLYFYWYRQILGQKVEFLVSFYNNEISEKSEIFDDQFSVERPDGSNFTLKIRSTKLEDSAMYFCASRRTQDYEQYFGPGTRLTVT.

The rearrangement joins TRBV29-1 to TRBJ2-7, with 10 bases matching TRBD1. This CDR3 is built from 12 residues. Trimming removed 8 bases from V and 4 bases from J; junction bases left unmatched: 5. Germline V gives CDR1 SQVTM, CDR2 ANQGSEA. This CDR3 is CSYRDRGYEQYF. The CDR3 bases are TGCAGCTACCGGGACAGGGGTTACGAGCAGTACTTC.

A few counts support this clone. Other DNA sequences in this sample translate to the same CDR3. This sequence joins TRBV7-9 and TRBJ2-7; no clear D. The CDR3 has 11 amino acids. Between the trimmed V and J ends, which lost 5 bases and 3 bases, there was a span of 5 bases. Germline CDR1 reads SEHNR; CDR2 reads FQNEAQ (reference sequence). The CDR3 reads CASSIGYEQYF. The CDR3 DNA is TGTGCCAGCAGCATTGGCTACGAGCAGTACTTC.

The V and J genes are TRBV7-9 and TRBJ2-5, with D maybe TRBD2 (6 bases). The CDR3 length is 15 residues. The V gene's germline CDR1 is SEHNR and CDR2 FQNEAQ (reference sequence). V shed 3 bases and J shed 3 bases, with 14 bases lying between them. For the CDR3, the DNA is TGTGCCAGCAGCTTCCGCCTGGGCGGGGAAGAGACCCAGTACTTC. Encoded protein: CASSFRLGGEETQYF.

This rearrangement joins TRBV7-8 to TRBJ2-7, with 8 bases that match TRBD1. The CDR3 contains 14 residues. CDR1 and CDR2 (germline): SGHVS, FQNEAQ. V shed 0 bases, J shed 4 bases, and the junction held 2 bases outside the gene matches. As DNA, the CDR3 is TGTGCCAGCAGCTTAGCGACAGGGGCGTACGAGCAGTACTTC. This translates into CASSLATGAYEQYF.

The V and J genes are TRBV5-4 and TRBJ2-1; either TRBD1 or TRBD2 may supply D (6 bases each). This CDR3 has 13 amino acids. The germline gives CDR1 SGHNT, CDR2 YYREEE (reference sequence). Trimming shortened V by 2 bases and J by 9 bases, and 12 bases separated the two germline ends. CDR3 coding DNA: TGTGCCAGCAGCTTCTCCGGGGGCAGTGAGCAGTTCTTC. Translated: CASSFSGGSEQFF.

V is TRBV7-9 and J is TRBJ1-1; unclear D gene. Germline CDR1 SEHNR, CDR2 FQNEAQ (reference sequence). Trimming took 11 bases from V and 1 from J, leaving 8 bases between them. The CDR3 consists of 11 residues. CDR3 sequence reads: CALWGNTEAFF. The CDR3 region has the DNA TGTGCCTTATGGGGGAACACTGAAGCTTTCTTT.

The rearrangement uses TRBV2 and TRBJ1-2; maybe TRBD1 (5 bases). Deletions cut 4 bases from V and 2 bases from J, with 8 bases between. The CDR3 length is 13 residues. Germline loops: CDR1 SNHLY, CDR2 FYNNEI. The CDR3: CASSAGENYGYTF. In nucleotides, the CDR3 is TGTGCCAGCAGTGCGGGGGAGAACTATGGCTACACCTTC.

The chain uses TRBV5-1 and TRBJ1-2, with 8 bases aligning to TRBD1. J lost 3 bases, V lost 2 bases, and 12 bases had no gene match. Germline V gene data show CDR1 as SGHRS and CDR2 as YFSETQ. This CDR3 is built from 17 residues. CDR3 in amino acids: CASSFDPGQGIDYGYTF. Written as DNA, the CDR3 is TGCGCCAGCAGCTTTGATCCCGGACAGGGTATCGACTATGGCTACACCTTC.

The genes are TRBV14 and TRBJ2-5; 8 nucleotides match TRBD1. Germline trimming cut 4 bases from V and 5 bases from J; bases unmatched to any gene: 12. The germline CDR1 and CDR2 sequences are SGHDN and FVKESK. The CDR3 totals 16 residues. CDR3 sequence reads: CASSRRPPGGAETQYF. CDR3 nucleotide sequence: TGTGCCAGCAGCCGAAGGCCCCCAGGGGGCGCGGAGACCCAGTACTTC.

The chain carries TRBV9 and TRBJ2-3, with a tentative D call TRBD1 (6 bases). The CDR3 has 16 amino acids. V lost 6 bases and J 0 bases, leaving 17 bases between the germline ends. Per the germline V gene, CDR1 is SGDLS and CDR2 is YYNGEE. As DNA, the CDR3 is TGTGCCAGCAACCGCGCCGAGGGGGAAAGCACAGATACGCAGTATTTT. Translating it yields CASNRAEGESTDTQYF.

V is TRBV2 and J is TRBJ2-7; the D is unclear. Germline V CDR1 and CDR2: SNHLY, FYNNEI. V lost 4 bases and J lost 8, with 9 bases in between. The CDR3 is 11 residues long. The CDR3 bases are TGTGCCAGCAGTGGGAGTTATAAGCAGTACTTC. This translates into CASSGSYKQYF.

The chain recombines TRBV2 with TRBJ2-2, with 7 positions matching TRBD1. With 3 bases clipped from V and 4 bases from J, the junction kept 2 bases outside the gene matches. The CDR3 has 14 amino acids. In germline, CDR1 is SNHLY, CDR2 FYNNEI. The CDR3 spells CASSDPGGTGELFF. The DNA for the CDR3 is TGTGCCAGCAGTGACCCAGGGGGCACCGGGGAGCTGTTTTTT. Together with reference TRBV2 and TRBJ2-2, the CDR3 gives the full variable domain: EPEVTQTPSHQVTQMGQEVILRCVPISNHLYFYWYRQILGQKVEFLVSFYNNEISEKSEIFDDQFSVERPDGSNFTLKIRSTKLEDSAMYFCASSDPGGTGELFFGEGSRLTVL.